One sample yielded the 28 T cell receptor beta chains listed below, sequenced in a study of OX40 agonist ivuxolimab in advanced cancers. Method: immunoSEQ multiplex PCR; TCRdb's copy keeps in-frame clones and lacks some. The profile shows roughly 56,000 clones, roughly 88% of them singletons. Material: CD4+ or CD8+ T cells sorted from blood, obtained in a trial of the OX40 agonist ivuxolimab. These receptors were obtained from an adult with an advanced solid tumor such as melanoma, head and neck, liver or kidney cancer.

The chain recombines TRBV7-8 with TRBJ2-7; 7 bases are shared with TRBD1. In germline, CDR1 is SGHVS, CDR2 FQNEAQ. The V segment lost 8 bases and the J segment 2 bases; nucleotides outside the gene matches: 12. CDR3 length equals 15 residues. The CDR3 DNA reads TGTGCCAGCCACTCATTTAGGACAGGACCCTACGAGCAGTACTTC. Translation: CASHSFRTGPYEQYF.

This chain uses TRBV6-6 with TRBJ2-4, with D perhaps matching TRBD2 (7 bases). The V end lost 2 bases, the J end lost 13 bases, and 9 bases lay between the germline ends. The CDR3 runs 11 residues. Looked up from germline, CDR1 is MNHNY and CDR2 is SVGAGI (reference sequence). CDR3 in amino acids: CASSYEGGQYF. The CDR3 nucleotides are TGTGCCAGCAGTTACGAGGGGGGGCAGTACTTC.

This rearrangement joins TRBV11-3 to TRBJ1-6; no firm D call. The CDR3 is 16 amino acids. The germline V and J ends were trimmed by 3 bases and 7 bases, with 16 bases remaining between them. Per germline, CDR1 SGHNT and CDR2 YENEEA. CDR3 amino acids: CASSFRLLDLNSPLHF. For the CDR3, the DNA is TGTGCCAGCAGCTTTCGGTTACTCGACCTCAATTCACCCCTCCACTTT.

The rearrangement links TRBV6-6 to TRBJ1-4; 7 positions agree with TRBD1. The CDR3 contains 15 residues. Germline V lookup: CDR1 MNHNY, CDR2 SVGAGI (reference sequence). V dropped 10 bases and J dropped 5; count of bases not matched to a gene: 13. The CDR3 is CAIRSRGMENEKLFF. CDR3 nucleotide sequence: TGTGCCATTAGATCCAGGGGGATGGAAAATGAAAAACTGTTTTTT.

The V gene is TRBV2, the J gene TRBJ1-4; maybe TRBD1 (6 bases). The CDR3 has 10 residues. CDR1 SNHLY and CDR2 FYNNEI come from the germline V gene. CDR3 in DNA: TGTGCACAGGGACGGGAAAAACTGTTTTTT. It specifies CAQGREKLFF.

This chain connects TRBV7-2 to TRBJ1-6; D perhaps matches TRBD1 (6 bases). Germline CDR1 and CDR2: SGHTA and FQGNSA. The CDR3 has 15 residues. The ends were cut back, 5 bases at V and 10 bases at J, with 18 bases in the middle. The CDR3 spells CASSPMTGVRSPLHF. The CDR3, as DNA: TGTGCCAGCAGCCCTATGACAGGAGTGAGATCACCCCTCCACTTT.

The chain carries TRBV6-1 and TRBJ1-1, with 8 nucleotides matching TRBD1. The CDR3 has 15 residues. CDR1 and CDR2 from the germline V gene are MNHNS and SASEGT. Unmatched junction bases numbered 4, after V lost 2 bases and J lost 2 bases. CDR3 coding DNA: TGTGCCAGCAGTGAAAAGGCAGGGGGCAACACTGAAGCTTTCTTT. This gives the protein CASSEKAGGNTEAFF.

The J gene is TRBJ1-5, the V gene TRBV7-9, with a possible D match to TRBD1 (6 bases). Germline assignment: CDR1 SEHNR and CDR2 FQNEAQ (reference sequence). The CDR3 is 15 amino acids. Trimming removed 5 bases from V and 3 bases from J, with 14 bases in between. CDR3 protein: CASSRSQGNNQPQHF. The CDR3 nucleotides read TGTGCCAGCAGCCGTAGTCAGGGGAACAATCAGCCCCAGCATTTT.

This rearrangement joins TRBV18 to TRBJ1-5, with D hard to call. CDR3 length equals 12 residues. The germline V gene has CDR1 KGHSH and CDR2 LQKENI. V was clipped by 2 bases and J by 7 bases, with 6 bases between them. The CDR3 loop is CASSPGEQPQHF. CDR3 in DNA: TGTGCCAGCTCACCAGGGGAGCAGCCCCAGCATTTT.

The J gene is TRBJ1-1, the V gene TRBV6-6, with 8 bases identical to TRBD1. Germline trimming cut 4 bases from V and 3 bases from J; bases unmatched to any gene: 1. The germline gives CDR1 MNHNY, CDR2 SVGAGI (reference sequence). The CDR3 is 13 residues long. This CDR3 is CASSSDRDTEAFF. For the CDR3, the DNA is TGTGCCAGCAGTTCGGACAGGGACACTGAAGCTTTCTTT.

V gene TRBV7-6 combines with J gene TRBJ1-4, with TRBD1 as a possible D gene (6 bases). Trimming stripped 5 bases from V and 8 bases from J, with 12 bases between. Germline V gives CDR1 SGHVS, CDR2 FNYEAQ. CDR3 length: 13 amino acids. CDR3 region: CASSPAGEEKLFF. The CDR3 DNA reads as TGTGCCAGCAGCCCCGCAGGGGAGGAAAAACTGTTTTTT.

This clone was counted a few times. The chain couples TRBV28 to TRBJ2-7, with 9 bases fitting TRBD1. This CDR3 spans 15 amino acids. V trimming: 7 bases; J trimming: 1 base; junction bases outside the gene matches: 8. CDR1 and CDR2 (germline): MDHEN, SYDVKM. The CDR3 DNA reads TGTGCCAGCACCCGAAGGGGGACAGGGTCCTACGAGCAGTACTTC. It codes for CASTRRGTGSYEQYF.

The chain is built from TRBV27 and TRBJ2-2, with 7 bases matching TRBD2. This CDR3 contains 17 residues. Per the germline V gene, CDR1 is MNHEY and CDR2 is SMNVEV (reference sequence). Unmatched junction bases numbered 13, after V lost 5 bases and J lost 4 bases. The CDR3 is CASSPGSTGGITGELFF. The CDR3 DNA reads TGTGCCAGCAGTCCCGGGAGTACGGGGGGAATCACCGGGGAGCTGTTTTTT.

V usage is TRBV7-2 and J usage is TRBJ2-7, with D unresolved. CDR1 is SGHTA and CDR2 is FQGNSA in the germline V gene. CDR3 length: 16 amino acids. V was cut by 2 bases and J by 0 bases, with 14 bases left in between. The CDR3 DNA reads TGTGCCAGCAGCTTAAGGCTCCCCAGTAGCTCCTACGAGCAGTACTTC. It is translated as CASSLRLPSSSYEQYF.

A few counts support this clone. The chain recombines TRBV2 with TRBJ2-7, with 11 bases aligning to TRBD1. CDR1 and CDR2 from the germline V gene are SNHLY and FYNNEI. V shed 5 bases, J shed 2 bases, and the junction held 2 bases outside the gene matches. This CDR3 has 14 amino acids. This chain's CDR3 is CASSRDRGTYEQYF. The CDR3 DNA reads TGTGCCAGCAGTCGGGACAGGGGGACCTACGAGCAGTACTTC.

The V gene is TRBV11-3, the J gene TRBJ1-1; the D gene is possibly TRBD1 (5 bases). Between the trimmed V and J ends, which lost 4 bases and 9 bases, there was a span of 18 bases. Germline loops: CDR1 SGHNT, CDR2 YENEEA. The CDR3 length is 14 residues. The CDR3 DNA sequence: TGTGCCAGCAGCTCCAACCCCGCATCAGGGAAAGCTTTCTTT. As protein: CASSSNPASGKAFF.

This sequence joins TRBV4-1 and TRBJ1-6; D perhaps matches TRBD1 (5 bases). This CDR3 contains 15 residues. Germline-derived CDR1 and CDR2 are MGHRA and YSYEKL. V lost 7 bases to trimming and J lost 5 bases, with 15 bases between them. CDR3 region: CASNYPGRNNSPLHF. The CDR3 DNA follows: TGCGCCAGCAACTATCCAGGGCGGAATAATTCACCCCTCCACTTT.

The V gene is TRBV19, the J gene TRBJ1-6; D unclear. Germline lookup yields CDR1 LNHDA and CDR2 SQIVND (reference sequence). The ends were cut back, 4 bases at V and 7 bases at J, with 8 bases in the middle. This CDR3 region has 13 residues. This chain's CDR3 is CASSTKWNSPLHF. Here the CDR3 DNA reads TGTGCCAGTAGTACCAAGTGGAATTCACCCCTCCACTTT.

The chain employs TRBV7-9 and TRBJ2-1, with 14 bases fitting TRBD2. Germline-derived CDR1 and CDR2 are SEHNR and FQNEAQ (reference sequence). V shed 1 base and J 6 bases; nucleotides not matched to a gene: 11. CDR3 size: 19 residues. In DNA, the CDR3 is TGTGCCAGCAGCTTAGAGGGACTAGCGGGGGCCCATCCGGGCAATGAGCAGTTCTTC. Its protein product is CASSLEGLAGAHPGNEQFF.

The chain carries TRBV28 and TRBJ1-3; possibly TRBD1 for D (6 bases). Germline loops: CDR1 MDHEN, CDR2 SYDVKM. V gave up 6 bases and J gave up 4 bases, with 13 bases separating them. This CDR3 contains 14 residues. In nucleotides, the CDR3 is TGTGCCAGCAGCCCAGGGGCGGACGGAAACACCATATATTTT. As protein: CASSPGADGNTIYF.

The chain links TRBV9 to TRBJ2-1, with a weak D call TRBD1 (5 bases). Germline lookup yields CDR1 SGDLS and CDR2 YYNGEE. Trimming stripped 1 base from V and 1 base from J, with 9 bases between. CDR3 length: 15 residues. CDR3 sequence: CASSVNGQSYNEQFF. Written as DNA, the CDR3 is TGTGCCAGCAGCGTAAACGGACAATCCTACAATGAGCAGTTCTTC.

This clone was counted only a few times. This chain joins TRBV30 and TRBJ2-2; D is undetermined. Germline-derived CDR1 and CDR2 are GTSNPN and SVGIG (reference sequence). V lost 0 bases and J 7 bases, leaving 9 bases between the germline ends. The CDR3 is 13 amino acids. CDR3 amino acids: CAWSVRRDGELFF. DNA for the CDR3: TGTGCCTGGAGTGTACGGCGAGACGGGGAGCTGTTTTTT. The full variable domain, rest sourced from reference TRBV30 and TRBJ2-2, is SQTIHQWPATLVQPVGSPLSLECTVEGTSNPNLYWYRQAAGRGLQLLFYSVGIGQISSEVPQNLSASRPQDRQFILSSKKLLLSDSGFYLCAWSVRRDGELFFGEGSRLTVL.

The chain couples TRBV7-3 to TRBJ1-2, with D maybe TRBD1 (5 bases). CDR3 length: 15 residues. Trimming took off 1 base at V and 6 bases at J, with 15 bases between the two ends. Germline loops: CDR1 SGHTA, CDR2 FQGTGA. CDR3 bases: TGTGCCAGCAGCTTAAGTCAGGGAACCTTGGATGGCTACACCTTC. It translates to CASSLSQGTLDGYTF.

The chain is built from TRBV9 and TRBJ1-5, with D perhaps matching TRBD1 (5 bases). CDR1 is SGDLS and CDR2 is YYNGEE in the germline V gene. Trimming took 1 base from V and 5 from J, leaving 13 bases between them. This CDR3 spans 15 amino acids. The CDR3: CASSVSTGTHQPQHF. DNA of the CDR3: TGTGCCAGCAGCGTATCAACGGGGACCCATCAGCCCCAGCATTTT.

The chain carries TRBV29-1 and TRBJ2-7; no firm D call. This CDR3 is built from 13 residues. With 4 bases removed from V and 2 bases from J, the gap between germline ends came to 12 bases. Germline loops: CDR1 SQVTM, CDR2 ANQGSEA. CDR3 nucleotides: TGCAGCGTTGGGAGCCAAATCACCTACGAGCAGTACTTC. This encodes CSVGSQITYEQYF.

This clone was seen just once. This chain uses TRBV11-3 with TRBJ1-3; no definite D call. Germline values: CDR1 SGHNT, CDR2 YENEEA. V gave up 0 bases and J gave up 0 bases, with 9 bases separating them. This CDR3 is 16 amino acids long. The CDR3 protein is CASSLDRESSGNTIYF. The CDR3 coding sequence is TGTGCCAGCAGCTTAGACCGGGAGAGCTCTGGAAACACCATATATTTT.

The chain links TRBV7-9 to TRBJ2-2; D call uncertain. From germline, CDR1 is SEHNR and CDR2 FQNEAQ (reference sequence). The CDR3 runs 16 residues. With 6 bases removed from V and 2 bases from J, the gap between germline ends came to 16 bases. The CDR3 nucleotides are TGTGCCAGCAGTCTGACTGGACCCTTTAACACCGGGGAGCTGTTTTTT. Translating gives CASSLTGPFNTGELFF.

The chain uses TRBV18 and TRBJ1-3; D possibly corresponds to TRBD1 (5 bases). CDR3 length equals 15 residues. The germline CDR1 and CDR2 sequences are KGHSH and LQKENI. V was clipped by 3 bases and J by 7 bases, with 16 bases between them. This CDR3 is CASSPDSLAPNTIYF. The CDR3 nucleotides read TGTGCCAGCTCACCCGACAGCCTCGCCCCGAACACCATATATTTT.